This T cell receptor beta chain was observed in a study of blood T cell repertoires in COVID-19. Overall study context: There were acute and convalescent COVID-19 samples, and they came from the United States, Italy and Spain. The cDNA or gDNA used as material had been derived from T cells, B-cell-depleted T cells, or PBMCs.

In the original workflow: Cell counts per sample came from amplifying reference gene primers. Sequenced by immunoSEQ multiplex PCR; TCRdb stores in-frame clones only, minus some. D and trimming were read from the DNA, whereas the V and J calls and clone size are those reported in that table. The sample lists about 25,000 clones, roughly 87% occurring once. Trimming cost V 3 bases and J 2 bases; bases outside gene matches: 5. The CDR3 is 15 amino acids. Germline CDR1 WNHNN, CDR2 SYGVQD (reference sequence). The TCR was taken from a human donor in a cohort sampled during active COVID-19. Sequenced sample: peripheral blood. This chain uses TRBV10-1 with TRBJ2-5; 8 bases map to TRBD1. The CDR3 loop is CASSEATGAQETQYF. In DNA, the CDR3 is TGCGCCAGCAGTGAAGCGACAGGGGCACAAGAGACCCAGTACTTC.